The T cell receptor (beta chain) under discussion was sequenced for a study of cytomegalovirus exposure and HLA in healthy donors. It was with 60 Vbeta and 13 Jbeta primers that the PCR ran. Produced via immunoSEQ multiplex PCR; TCRdb's table is partial and in-frame only. This table has 150,000 or so clones, 80% to 85% appearing once. The CDR3 sequence is 16 residues long. The V gene lost 0 bases and the J gene lost 4 bases, with 13 bases spanning the gap. The V gene's germline CDR1 is MGHRA and CDR2 YSYEKL. On this clone: The target antigen is unknown.

Study-wide results and caveats: A missense DCLRE1C variant was associated with V- and J-gene trimming of TCR beta chains in a later analysis, and an independent cohort replicated the association. Productive rates of about 87% or about 30% were seen for most TCR beta V segments in an earlier analysis. According to the study, 160 or so TCR beta chains were cytomegalovirus-associated.

The origin of this receptor is a man in his forties or fifties in good health and CMV-seropositive. Sequenced input: PBMCs. V is TRBV4-1 and J is TRBJ2-1; weak D call: TRBD2 (5 bases). CDR3 sequence (DNA): TGCGCCAGCAGCCAAGAAACGCGCAGCGGTTACAATGAGCAGTTCTTC. It is translated as CASSQETRSGYNEQFF.